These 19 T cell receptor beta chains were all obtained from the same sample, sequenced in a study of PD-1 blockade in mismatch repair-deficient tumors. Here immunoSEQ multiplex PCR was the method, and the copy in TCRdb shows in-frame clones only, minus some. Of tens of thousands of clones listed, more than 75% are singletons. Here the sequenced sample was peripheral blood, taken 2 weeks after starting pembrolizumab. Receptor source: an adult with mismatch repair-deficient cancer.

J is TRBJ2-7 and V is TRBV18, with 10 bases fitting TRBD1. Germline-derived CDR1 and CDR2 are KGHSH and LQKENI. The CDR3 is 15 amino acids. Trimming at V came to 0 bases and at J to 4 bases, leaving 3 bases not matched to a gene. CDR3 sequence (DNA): TGTGCCAGCTCACCACCGGCGGGACAGGGGTACGAGCAGTACTTC. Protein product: CASSPPAGQGYEQYF.

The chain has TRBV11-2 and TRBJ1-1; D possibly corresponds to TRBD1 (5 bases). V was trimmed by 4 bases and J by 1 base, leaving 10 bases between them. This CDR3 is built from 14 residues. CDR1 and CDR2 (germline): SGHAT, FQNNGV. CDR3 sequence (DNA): TGTGCCAGCAGCTCCAGGCAGGGGAACACTGAAGCTTTCTTT. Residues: CASSSRQGNTEAFF.

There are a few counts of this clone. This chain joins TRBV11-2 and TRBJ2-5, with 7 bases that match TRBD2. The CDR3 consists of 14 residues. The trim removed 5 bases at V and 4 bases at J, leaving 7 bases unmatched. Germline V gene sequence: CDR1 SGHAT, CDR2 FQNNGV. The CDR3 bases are TGTGCCAGCAGCCCCTGGACTAGGGGAGAGACCCAGTACTTC. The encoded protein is CASSPWTRGETQYF.

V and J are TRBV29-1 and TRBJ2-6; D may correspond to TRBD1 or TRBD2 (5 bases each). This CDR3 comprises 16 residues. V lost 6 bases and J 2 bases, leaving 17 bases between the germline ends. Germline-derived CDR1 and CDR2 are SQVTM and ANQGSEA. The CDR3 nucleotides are TGCAGCGTGGGGGATTGGGGATTTGCTGGGGCCAACGTCCTGACTTTC. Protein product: CSVGDWGFAGANVLTF.

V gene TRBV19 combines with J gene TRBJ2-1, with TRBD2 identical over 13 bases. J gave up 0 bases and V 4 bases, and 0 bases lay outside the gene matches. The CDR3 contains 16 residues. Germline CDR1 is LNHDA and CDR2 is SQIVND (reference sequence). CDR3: CASSRTSGSSYNEQFF. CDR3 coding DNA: TGTGCCAGTAGTAGGACTAGCGGGAGCTCCTACAATGAGCAGTTCTTC.

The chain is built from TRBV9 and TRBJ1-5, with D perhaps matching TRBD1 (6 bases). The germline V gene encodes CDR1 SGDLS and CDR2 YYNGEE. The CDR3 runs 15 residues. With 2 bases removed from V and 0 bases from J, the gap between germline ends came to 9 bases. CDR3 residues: CASSVEGDSNQPQHF. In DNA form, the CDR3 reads TGTGCCAGCAGCGTCGAGGGGGATAGCAATCAGCCCCAGCATTTT.

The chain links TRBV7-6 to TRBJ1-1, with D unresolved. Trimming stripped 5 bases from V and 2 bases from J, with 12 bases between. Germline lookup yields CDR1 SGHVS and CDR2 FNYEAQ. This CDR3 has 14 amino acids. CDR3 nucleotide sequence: TGTGCCAGCAGCCCCATGGGCCTCAACACTGAAGCTTTCTTT. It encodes CASSPMGLNTEAFF.

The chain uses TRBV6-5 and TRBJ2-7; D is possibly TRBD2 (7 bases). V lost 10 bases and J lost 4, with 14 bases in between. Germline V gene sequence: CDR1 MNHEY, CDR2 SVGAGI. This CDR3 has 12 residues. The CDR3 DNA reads TGTGCCAACCAGGGAGGGGGTTACGAGCAGTACTTC. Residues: CANQGGGYEQYF.

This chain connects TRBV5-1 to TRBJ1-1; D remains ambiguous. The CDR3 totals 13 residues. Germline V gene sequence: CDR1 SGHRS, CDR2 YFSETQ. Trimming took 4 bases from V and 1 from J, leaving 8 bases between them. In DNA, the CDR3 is TGCGCCAGCAGCGCCTCAGGGAACACTGAAGCTTTCTTT. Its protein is CASSASGNTEAFF.

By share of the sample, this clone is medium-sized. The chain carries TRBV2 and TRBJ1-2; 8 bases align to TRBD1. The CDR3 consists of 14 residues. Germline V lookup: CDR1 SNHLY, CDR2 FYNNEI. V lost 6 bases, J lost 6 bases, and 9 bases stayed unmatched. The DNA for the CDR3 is TGTGCCAGCAGCGAGACGGACAGGGTGGATGGCTACACCTTC. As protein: CASSETDRVDGYTF.

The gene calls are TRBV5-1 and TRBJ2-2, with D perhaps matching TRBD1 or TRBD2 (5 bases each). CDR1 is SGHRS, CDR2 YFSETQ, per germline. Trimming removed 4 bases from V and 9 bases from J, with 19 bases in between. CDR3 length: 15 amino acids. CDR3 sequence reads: CASSESNPGTRELFF. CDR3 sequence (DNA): TGCGCCAGCAGCGAATCGAACCCAGGGACCCGGGAGCTGTTTTTT.

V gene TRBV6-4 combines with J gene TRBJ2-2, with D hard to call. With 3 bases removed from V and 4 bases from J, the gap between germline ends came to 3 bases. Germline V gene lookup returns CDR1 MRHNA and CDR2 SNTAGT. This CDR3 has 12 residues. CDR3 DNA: TGTGCCAGCAGTGAGGGCACCGGGGAGCTGTTTTTT. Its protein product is CASSEGTGELFF.

CDR3 DNA: TGTGCCAGTACCCTGTACTCTAGCACAGATACGCAGTATTTT. It specifies CASTLYSSTDTQYF. V gene TRBV11-3 combines with J gene TRBJ2-3; D remains ambiguous. Germline V CDR1 and CDR2: SGHNT, YENEEA. CDR3 size: 14 residues. The V and J ends lost 9 bases and 0 bases respectively, with 13 bases between them.

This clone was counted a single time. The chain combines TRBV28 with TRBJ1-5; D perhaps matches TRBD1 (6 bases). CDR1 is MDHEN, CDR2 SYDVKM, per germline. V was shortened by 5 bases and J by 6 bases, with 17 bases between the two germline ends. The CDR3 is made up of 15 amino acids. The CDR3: CASSDRDTLAQPQHF. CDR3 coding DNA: TGTGCCAGCAGTGACCGGGACACCCTCGCTCAGCCCCAGCATTTT.

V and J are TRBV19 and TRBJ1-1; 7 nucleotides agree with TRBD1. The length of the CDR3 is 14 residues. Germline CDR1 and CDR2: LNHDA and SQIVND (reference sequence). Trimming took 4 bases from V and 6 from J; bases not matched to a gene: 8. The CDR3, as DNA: TGTGCCAGTAGTAATCAGGGGGTGAAGTCTGAAGCTTTCTTT. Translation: CASSNQGVKSEAFF.

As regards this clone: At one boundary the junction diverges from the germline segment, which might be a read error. The CDR3: CASRFASSEQYF. As DNA, the CDR3 is TGTGCCAGCAGATTTGCGTCCTCCGAGCAGTACTTC. V and J are TRBV6-6 and TRBJ2-7; D gene unclear. Germline values: CDR1 MNHNY, CDR2 SVGAGI (reference sequence). The CDR3 consists of 12 residues.

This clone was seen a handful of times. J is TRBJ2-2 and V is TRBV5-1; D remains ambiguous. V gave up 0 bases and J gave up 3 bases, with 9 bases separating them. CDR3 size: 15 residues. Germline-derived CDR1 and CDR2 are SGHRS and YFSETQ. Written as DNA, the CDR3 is TGCGCCAGCAGCTTGGGGGCCACGGACACCGGGGAGCTGTTTTTT. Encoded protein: CASSLGATDTGELFF.

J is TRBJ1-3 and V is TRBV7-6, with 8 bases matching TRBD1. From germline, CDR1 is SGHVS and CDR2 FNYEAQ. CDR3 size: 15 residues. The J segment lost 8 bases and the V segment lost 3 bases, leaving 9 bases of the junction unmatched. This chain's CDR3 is CASSLRPQGEDTIYF. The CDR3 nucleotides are TGTGCCAGCAGCTTGCGACCACAGGGGGAAGACACCATATATTTT.

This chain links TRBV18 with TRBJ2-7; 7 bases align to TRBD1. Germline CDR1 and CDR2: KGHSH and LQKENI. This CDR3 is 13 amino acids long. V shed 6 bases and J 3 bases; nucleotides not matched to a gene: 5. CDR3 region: CASSSGTDYEQYF. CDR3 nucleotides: TGTGCCAGCTCGTCCGGGACAGACTACGAGCAGTACTTC.